Following are 22 T cell receptor beta chains from one sample sequenced in a study of identical twins. Each CDR3 protein gets one entry after TCRdb re-called the 5' RACE reads with MiXCR. This table holds more than 350,000 distinct CDR3 sequences, approximately 9.1% found once. The sample consisted of naive T cells sorted from blood. These receptors originate from a woman in her 50s in good health.

J is TRBJ1-1 and V is TRBV29-1; 9 positions match TRBD1. Germline assignment: CDR1 SQVTM and CDR2 ANQGSEA. The CDR3 has 13 residues. The trim removed 5 bases at V and 5 bases at J, leaving 6 bases unmatched. CDR3 loop: CSVRWTGETEAFF. The DNA of the CDR3 is TGCAGCGTTCGTTGGACAGGGGAAACTGAAGCTTTCTTT.

The table lists this clonotype with a few counts. The genes are TRBV20-1 and TRBJ2-3, with TRBD2 matching over 8 bases. After removal of 1 base from V and 3 bases from J, the junction contained 3 bases not matched to a gene. The CDR3 is 14 amino acids. Germline V gives CDR1 DFQATT, CDR2 SNEGSKA (reference sequence). As DNA, the CDR3 is TGCAGTGCTAGAGTCGGGGGGGTGACAGATACGCAGTATTTT. Translating gives CSARVGGVTDTQYF.

This clonotype has a handful of counts. CDR3 loop: CASSLPTGTGSNEQFF. CDR3 DNA sequence: TGTGCCAGCAGCCTTCCTACCGGGACAGGGTCCAATGAGCAGTTCTTC. The chain carries TRBV3-1 and TRBJ2-1; 9 positions match TRBD1. The CDR3 runs to 16 residues. With V trimmed by 4 bases and J by 6 bases, 10 bases remained unmatched. Germline CDR1 is LGHDT and CDR2 is YNNKEL (reference sequence).

This clonotype occurred a few times. The chain links TRBV3-1 to TRBJ2-2; D uncertain. Deletions cut 5 bases from V and 2 bases from J, with 18 bases between. Germline CDR1 reads LGHDT; CDR2 reads YNNKEL (reference sequence). This CDR3 region has 17 residues. The CDR3: CASSNEPDAVNTGELFF. The CDR3 DNA sequence: TGTGCCAGCAGCAACGAACCCGATGCGGTTAACACCGGGGAGCTGTTTTTT.

This clonotype has only a few counts. This chain joins TRBV20-1 and TRBJ2-3, with D unclear. Trimming took 0 bases from V and 0 from J, leaving 13 bases between them. Germline V gene data show CDR1 as DFQATT and CDR2 as SNEGSKA (reference sequence). CDR3 length: 16 residues. The CDR3 nucleotides are TGCAGTGCTAGAGATCAACTTAGGCGCAGCACAGATACGCAGTATTTT. The encoded protein is CSARDQLRRSTDTQYF.

This clonotype was observed many times. The genes are TRBV5-1 and TRBJ2-2; 8 positions agree with TRBD2. The CDR3 is 17 amino acids. Germline trimming cut 4 bases from V and 9 bases from J; bases unmatched to any gene: 17. Germline V gene data show CDR1 as SGHRS and CDR2 as YFSETQ. The CDR3 is CASSQVPGGPVSRELFF. In DNA, the CDR3 is TGCGCCAGCAGCCAAGTCCCGGGAGGGCCGGTTAGCCGGGAGCTGTTTTTT.

This clonotype came up many times. CDR3: CSARDAGLVVEQFF. CDR3 DNA: TGCAGTGCTAGAGATGCCGGACTAGTGGTTGAGCAGTTCTTC. The chain combines TRBV20-1 with TRBJ2-1; TRBD2 matches 7 bases. Germline V gene lookup returns CDR1 DFQATT and CDR2 SNEGSKA (reference sequence). The CDR3 covers 14 residues. V was pared by 0 bases and J by 9 bases, with 8 bases of the junction left unmatched.

This clonotype was counted only a few times. This chain connects TRBV5-1 to TRBJ1-3; D call uncertain. The CDR3 spans 16 residues. V was trimmed by 0 bases and J by 4 bases, leaving 14 bases between them. Germline-derived CDR1 and CDR2 are SGHRS and YFSETQ. CDR3 loop: CASSLAGRSLGNTIYF. The DNA for the CDR3 is TGCGCCAGCAGCTTGGCCGGGCGATCCTTGGGAAACACCATATATTTT.

This clonotype was counted at least ten times. This chain connects TRBV27 to TRBJ2-1; the D gene is possibly TRBD2 (5 bases). Germline values: CDR1 MNHEY, CDR2 SMNVEV (reference sequence). CDR3 size: 18 residues. The ends were cut back, 2 bases at V and 6 bases at J, with 23 bases in the middle. This CDR3 is CASSLGLSWGVSFNEQFF. CDR3 sequence (DNA): TGTGCCAGCAGTTTAGGGCTGAGTTGGGGAGTGAGTTTCAATGAGCAGTTCTTC.

V usage is TRBV20-1 and J usage is TRBJ2-1; possibly TRBD1 for D (5 bases). Germline-derived CDR1 and CDR2 are DFQATT and SNEGSKA (reference sequence). Trimming took 1 base from V and 2 from J, leaving 9 bases between them. The CDR3 runs 14 residues. CDR3 bases: TGCAGTGCTAGAGGAGTAGGGGCCTACAATGAGCAGTTCTTC. This codes for CSARGVGAYNEQFF.

This clonotype was recorded many times. The chain employs TRBV29-1 and TRBJ1-5, with D possibly TRBD1 on 5 matching bases. V lost 7 bases to trimming and J lost 5 bases, with 12 bases between them. This CDR3 contains 12 residues. CDR1 and CDR2 (germline): SQVTM, ANQGSEA. The CDR3 loop reads CSAGGFDQPQHF. Here the CDR3 DNA reads TGCAGCGCCGGGGGTTTTGATCAGCCCCAGCATTTT.

V and J are TRBV29-1 and TRBJ1-1, with a weak D call TRBD1 (5 bases). V lost 5 bases and J lost 3, with 16 bases in between. The CDR3 totals 14 residues. The germline gives CDR1 SQVTM, CDR2 ANQGSEA. Here the CDR3 DNA reads TGCAGCGTTCTCCACAGGCTAAGGGACACTGAAGCTTTCTTT. Translated: CSVLHRLRDTEAFF. The variable domain in full, with the rest retrieved from reference TRBV29-1 and TRBJ1-1, is SAVISQKPSRDICQRGTSLTIQCQVDSQVTMMFWYRQQPGQSLTLIATANQGSEATYESGFVIDKFPISRPNLTFSTLTVSNMSPEDSSIYLCSVLHRLRDTEAFFGQGTRLTVV.

This clonotype was counted many times. The rearrangement joins TRBV27 to TRBJ2-1; D ambiguous. There are 15 residues in the CDR3. The V gene's germline CDR1 is MNHEY and CDR2 SMNVEV (reference sequence). V was trimmed by 8 bases and J by 9 bases, leaving 23 bases between them. The CDR3 DNA follows: TGTGCCAGCGCGAACCTTGCAGGACGGGTTAGTGAGCAGTTCTTC. Its translation: CASANLAGRVSEQFF.

This clonotype appeared many times. The chain combines TRBV12-3 or TRBV12-4 with TRBJ2-2, with unresolved D. V was cut by 4 bases and J by 4 bases, with 13 bases left in between. The CDR3 sequence is 15 residues long. Here the CDR3 reads CASSSWGSGTGELFF. Here the CDR3 DNA reads TGTGCCAGCAGTTCGTGGGGAAGTGGCACCGGGGAGCTGTTTTTT.

This clonotype has a handful of counts. The chain uses TRBV27 and TRBJ2-7; the D gene is possibly TRBD2 (5 bases). CDR3 length: 15 residues. With 10 bases removed from V and 4 bases from J, the gap between germline ends came to 23 bases. Germline V CDR1 and CDR2: MNHEY, SMNVEV (reference sequence). The CDR3 DNA is TGTGCCACCGAAATTGAGCTAGCTAGTCGGTACGAGCAGTACTTC. It codes for CATEIELASRYEQYF.

To note about this clonotype: A much larger clone sits a single nucleotide away, making a read error possible. No conserved phenylalanine or tryptophan ends this CDR3, so it is likely a read error. The V gene is TRBV13, the J gene TRBJ2-7; weak D call: TRBD1 (6 bases). V was pared by 1 base and J by 1 base, with 8 bases between. This CDR3 region has 14 residues. CDR1 and CDR2 from the germline V gene are PRHDT and FYEKMQ (reference sequence). CDR3 sequence (DNA): TGTGCCAGCAGCTTAGCGGACAGATCCTACGAGCAGTACTGC. Its protein product is CASSLADRSYEQYC.

The V and J genes are TRBV30 and TRBJ2-5; D is possibly TRBD2 (7 bases). Trimming removed 3 bases from V and 5 bases from J, with 19 bases in between. Germline V lookup: CDR1 GTSNPN, CDR2 SVGIG (reference sequence). This CDR3 is built from 15 residues. The CDR3 DNA is TGTGCCTGGAGAGGGGGGGCCGACAGGCAGGAGACCCAGTACTTC. It yields the protein CAWRGGADRQETQYF.

The chain couples TRBV12-3 or TRBV12-4 to TRBJ2-7; 11 positions agree with TRBD1. Germline trimming cut 3 bases from V and 1 base from J; bases unmatched to any gene: 2. This CDR3 spans 15 amino acids. As DNA, the CDR3 is TGTGCCAGCAGTTTTAGGGACAGGGGGTCCTACGAGCAGTACTTC. It translates to CASSFRDRGSYEQYF.

The chain joins TRBV20-1 to TRBJ1-1, with TRBD1 matching over 8 bases. The germline gives CDR1 DFQATT, CDR2 SNEGSKA (reference sequence). This CDR3 spans 18 amino acids. J lost 1 base, V lost 1 base, and 14 bases had no gene match. As DNA, the CDR3 is TGCAGTGCTAGAGCACTCGGGACAGGCCCTAAAGAGAACACTGAAGCTTTCTTT. This sequence encodes CSARALGTGPKENTEAFF.

J is TRBJ2-4 and V is TRBV11-3; 13 bases fit TRBD2. With 5 bases clipped from V and 2 bases from J, the junction kept 9 bases outside the gene matches. CDR1 is SGHNT, CDR2 YENEEA, per germline. The CDR3 length is 18 residues. This CDR3 reads CASSRTSGRWLTKNIQYF. The CDR3 nucleotides are TGTGCCAGCAGCCGGACTAGCGGGAGATGGTTAACCAAAAACATTCAGTACTTC.

The gene calls are TRBV9 and TRBJ2-5; D is perhaps TRBD2 (6 bases). Germline V gene lookup returns CDR1 SGDLS and CDR2 YYNGEE. Trimming removed 3 bases from V and 4 bases from J, with 13 bases in between. There are 14 residues in the CDR3. The CDR3 sequence is CASSATGTAETQYF. The CDR3 nucleotides are TGTGCCAGCAGCGCGACCGGGACTGCAGAGACCCAGTACTTC.

This sequence joins TRBV7-8 and TRBJ2-1, with unresolved D. With 5 bases removed from V and 1 base from J, the gap between germline ends came to 12 bases. CDR3 size: 15 residues. The germline CDR1 and CDR2 sequences are SGHVS and FQNEAQ. The CDR3 loop reads CASSPTGESYNEQFF. CDR3 bases: TGTGCCAGCAGCCCTACTGGGGAATCCTACAATGAGCAGTTCTTC.